This T cell receptor beta chain was recorded in a study of T cell responses to AZD1222 COVID-19 vaccine. Across the study: Pooling of second doses given at about 4 or about 12 weeks was done.

Generated by immunoSEQ multiplex PCR, the TCRdb table keeps only in-frame clones and is missing some. In the table there are 85,000 to 110,000 clones, around nine tenths of which are singletons. Study conclusions and caveats: Researchers report vaccine-associated CD4 TCRs spanning spike, with dominance at 160-218 and 743-854.

This CDR3 spans 16 amino acids. Comment on this clone: Its antigen is not known.

The chain combines TRBV21-1 with TRBJ2-1. TRBV21-1 counts as a pseudogene. The TCR comes from an adult in good health. The starting material was peripheral blood, obtained on day 0 of AZD1222 vaccination. CDR3 protein: CASSKLYIPYLNEQFF. The CDR3 coding sequence is TGTGCCAGCAGCAAGTTATACATACCCTACCTTAATGAGCAGTTCTTC.